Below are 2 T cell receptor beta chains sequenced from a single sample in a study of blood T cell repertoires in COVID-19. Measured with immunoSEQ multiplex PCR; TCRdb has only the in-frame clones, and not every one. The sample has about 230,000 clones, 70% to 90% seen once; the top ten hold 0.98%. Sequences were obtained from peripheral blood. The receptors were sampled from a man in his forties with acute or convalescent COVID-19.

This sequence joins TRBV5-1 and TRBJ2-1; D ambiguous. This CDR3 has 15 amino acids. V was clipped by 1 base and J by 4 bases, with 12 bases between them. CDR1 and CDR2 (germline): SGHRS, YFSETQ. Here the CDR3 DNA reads TGCGCCAGCAGCTTGCCGAACAGCTTTTACAATGAGCAGTTCTTC. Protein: CASSLPNSFYNEQFF.

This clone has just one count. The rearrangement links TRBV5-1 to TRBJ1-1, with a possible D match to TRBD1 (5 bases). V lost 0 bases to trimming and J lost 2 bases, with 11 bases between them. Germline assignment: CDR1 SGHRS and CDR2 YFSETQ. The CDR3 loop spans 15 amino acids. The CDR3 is CASSLGSQGNTEAFF. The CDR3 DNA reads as TGCGCCAGCAGCTTGGGTTCCCAGGGCAACACTGAAGCTTTCTTT.